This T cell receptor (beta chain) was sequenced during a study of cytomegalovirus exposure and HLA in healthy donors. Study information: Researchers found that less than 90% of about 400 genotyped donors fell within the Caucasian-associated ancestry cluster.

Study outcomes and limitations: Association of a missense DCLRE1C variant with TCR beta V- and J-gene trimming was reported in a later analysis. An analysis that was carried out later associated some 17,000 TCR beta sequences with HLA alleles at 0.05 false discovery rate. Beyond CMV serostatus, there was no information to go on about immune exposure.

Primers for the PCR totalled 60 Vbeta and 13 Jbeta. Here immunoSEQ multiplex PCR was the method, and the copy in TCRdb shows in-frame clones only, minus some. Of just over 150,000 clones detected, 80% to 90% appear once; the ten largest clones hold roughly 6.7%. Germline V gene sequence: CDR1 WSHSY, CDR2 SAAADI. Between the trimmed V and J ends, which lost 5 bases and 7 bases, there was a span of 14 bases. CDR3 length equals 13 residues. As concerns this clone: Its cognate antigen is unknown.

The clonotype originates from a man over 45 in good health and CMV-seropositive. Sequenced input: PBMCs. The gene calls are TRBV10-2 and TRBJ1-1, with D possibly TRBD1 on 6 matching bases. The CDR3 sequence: CASSTGKIGEAFF. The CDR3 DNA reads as TGCGCCAGCAGTACAGGGAAGATAGGTGAAGCTTTCTTT.